The 24 T cell receptor beta chains presented below share a single source sample, sequenced in a study of blood T cells in healthy people across ages. Using a J-beta primer mix together with a sample-barcoded 5' primer, a second PCR was run for about 7 to 12 cycles. TCRdb independently ran MiXCR on the 5' RACE reads; one entry per CDR3 protein. The sample shows approximately 1,700,000 distinct CDR3 sequences, about two fifths of them seen only once. The specimen was blood. The receptors were sampled from a human donor in good health.

The chain couples TRBV2 to TRBJ1-2, with D tentatively TRBD1 (5 bases). The V end was cut by 7 bases, the J end by 4 bases, with 13 bases between. CDR3 length: 13 amino acids. CDR1 SNHLY and CDR2 FYNNEI come from the germline V gene. CDR3: CASKVSGLYGYTF. CDR3 coding DNA: TGTGCCAGCAAGGTGTCAGGGCTCTATGGCTACACCTTC. Supplemented by reference TRBV2 and TRBJ1-2, the full variable domain reads EPEVTQTPSHQVTQMGQEVILRCVPISNHLYFYWYRQILGQKVEFLVSFYNNEISEKSEIFDDQFSVERPDGSNFTLKIRSTKLEDSAMYFCASKVSGLYGYTFGSGTRLTVV.

This clonotype has more than one count but fewer than ten. V usage is TRBV11-2 and J usage is TRBJ2-4; D may be TRBD1 (6 bases). V was shortened by 5 bases and J by 1 base, with 12 bases between the two germline ends. Germline-derived CDR1 and CDR2 are SGHAT and FQNNGV. The CDR3 is made up of 15 amino acids. The CDR3 DNA reads TGTGCCAGCAGCGCAACAACAGGGGCCAAAAACATTCAGTACTTC. It translates to CASSATTGAKNIQYF.

This chain links TRBV28 with TRBJ1-5; 9 nucleotides line up with TRBD1. J was trimmed by 5 bases and V by 9 bases; bases with no gene match: 11. Per the germline V gene, CDR1 is MDHEN and CDR2 is SYDVKM. CDR3 length equals 15 residues. Written as DNA, the CDR3 is TGTGCCAGTAGAGAACCGGGACAGGGTTATCAGCCCCAGCATTTT. Its protein product is CASREPGQGYQPQHF.

The V gene is TRBV11-2, the J gene TRBJ2-1; TRBD2 aligns across 10 bases. J gave up 5 bases and V 2 bases, and 3 bases lay outside the gene matches. CDR1 is SGHAT, CDR2 FQNNGV, per germline. The CDR3 is 15 residues long. CDR3 in amino acids: CASSLIAGGHNEQFF. In nucleotides, the CDR3 is TGTGCCAGCAGCTTAATAGCGGGGGGACACAATGAGCAGTTCTTC.

CDR3 bases: TGTGCCAGCAGCCAATTCTTTAGCAATCAGCCCCAGCATTTT. This translates into CASSQFFSNQPQHF. The chain uses TRBV4-2 and TRBJ1-5; unclear D gene. Trimming shortened V by 2 bases and J by 0 bases, and 5 bases separated the two germline ends. This CDR3 spans 14 amino acids. The germline V gene has CDR1 LGHNA and CDR2 YNFKEQ.

This chain's CDR3 is CSAGAPGRLGEQYF. CDR3 DNA sequence: TGCAGTGCTGGCGCCCCAGGGCGCCTAGGCGAGCAGTACTTC. The rearrangement uses TRBV20-1 and TRBJ2-7, with D maybe TRBD1 (5 bases). CDR1 and CDR2 (germline): DFQATT, SNEGSKA (reference sequence). The V end lost 5 bases, the J end lost 6 bases, and 20 bases lay between the germline ends. The CDR3 is 14 residues long.

In this sample, this clonotype turned up a few times. CDR3 DNA sequence: TGTGCCTGGGCTACCGACAGGGGGCAAAATCAGCCCCAGCATTTT. Encoded protein: CAWATDRGQNQPQHF. The chain joins TRBV30 to TRBJ1-5; 10 positions agree with TRBD1. Germline trimming cut 5 bases from V and 4 bases from J; bases unmatched to any gene: 8. CDR3 size: 15 residues. Germline CDR1 is GTSNPN and CDR2 is SVGIG (reference sequence).

The sample holds a few counts of this clonotype. The chain couples TRBV29-1 to TRBJ1-1, with TRBD1 as a possible D gene (5 bases). CDR1 is SQVTM and CDR2 is ANQGSEA in the germline V gene. This CDR3 has 14 amino acids. Trimming took 6 bases from V and 0 from J, leaving 14 bases between them. The CDR3 DNA sequence: TGCAGCGTCTCGCGGGGGGGGATGAACACTGAAGCTTTCTTT. This sequence encodes CSVSRGGMNTEAFF.

The genes are TRBV6-6 and TRBJ1-1; 8 bases are a match to TRBD1. CDR3 length: 15 amino acids. The germline V gene encodes CDR1 MNHNY and CDR2 SVGAGI (reference sequence). With V trimmed by 1 base and J by 1 base, 2 bases remained unmatched. The CDR3 reads CASSYLGQGNTEAFF. CDR3 DNA: TGTGCCAGCAGTTACTTAGGACAGGGGAACACTGAAGCTTTCTTT.

A word on this clonotype: A read error may be the cause here, since a much bigger clone is one base away. The CDR3 is CACSLLRGADTQYF. The DNA for the CDR3 is TGTGCCTGCAGCTTATTGAGGGGGGCAGATACGCAGTATTTT. The rearrangement joins TRBV7-3 to TRBJ2-3; D assignment may be TRBD1 or TRBD2 (6 bases each). The CDR3 contains 14 residues. CDR1 and CDR2 (germline): SGHTA, FQGTGA.

This chain links TRBV7-8 with TRBJ2-7, with D maybe TRBD1 (6 bases). V was shortened by 5 bases and J by 3 bases, with 17 bases between the two germline ends. CDR3 length: 15 residues. The germline CDR1 and CDR2 sequences are SGHVS and FQNEAQ. The CDR3 nucleotides read TGTGCCAGCAGCCGAGACAGGTCGGGTTTCTACGAGCAGTACTTC. Its protein product is CASSRDRSGFYEQYF.

The V and J genes are TRBV29-1 and TRBJ2-1; the D is unclear. Trimming pared 3 bases from V and 6 bases from J, leaving 15 bases between. This CDR3 contains 14 residues. In germline, CDR1 is SQVTM, CDR2 ANQGSEA. The CDR3 sequence: CSVDHGGSINEQFF. The CDR3 region has the DNA TGCAGCGTTGACCACGGTGGCAGTATCAATGAGCAGTTCTTC.

The rearrangement links TRBV20-1 to TRBJ2-1, with D perhaps given as TRBD1 or TRBD2 (5 bases each). CDR3 size: 13 residues. The germline V and J ends were trimmed by 7 bases and 8 bases, with 18 bases remaining between them. The germline V gene encodes CDR1 DFQATT and CDR2 SNEGSKA (reference sequence). In DNA form, the CDR3 reads TGCAGTGTTCAGGGTCGGGGTCGGGATGAGCAGTTCTTC. Its protein is CSVQGRGRDEQFF.

The rearrangement uses TRBV5-1 and TRBJ2-5, with TRBD1 matching 10 bases. With the DNA end fitting TRBJ2-7 better, the J assignment may be wrong. The CDR3 is made up of 15 amino acids. Germline values: CDR1 SGHRS, CDR2 YFSETQ. CDR3 residues: CASSLALGQGNEQYF. The DNA of the CDR3 is TGCGCCAGCAGCTTGGCCTTGGGACAGGGGAACGAGCAGTACTTC.

The J gene is TRBJ1-2, the V gene TRBV7-9; possible D gene TRBD1, 6 bases. CDR1 is SEHNR, CDR2 FQNEAQ, per germline (reference sequence). The CDR3 has 13 amino acids. Trimming took off 5 bases at V and 7 bases at J, with 14 bases between the two ends. The CDR3 is CASSLQGGFGYTF. The DNA for the CDR3 is TGTGCCAGCAGCCTCCAAGGGGGTTTTGGCTACACCTTC.

A note on this clonotype: The junction shows a germline mismatch at one end, possibly a read error. This chain joins TRBV7-2 and TRBJ1-4, with TRBD1 matching over 9 bases. This CDR3 region has 15 residues. The germline gives CDR1 SGHTA, CDR2 FQGNSA. The DNA of the CDR3 is TGTGCCAGCAGCTATAAACAGGGGGCCTTTGAAAAACTGATTTTT. Translating it yields CASSYKQGAFEKLIF.

The chain recombines TRBV10-3 with TRBJ2-4, with 7 bases matching TRBD1. Judging by the DNA end, TRBJ2-5 fits better; the J call may be wrong. Per germline, CDR1 ENHRY and CDR2 SYGVKD. The CDR3 contains 16 residues. Here the CDR3 reads CAISQTIHRGQETQYF. DNA for the CDR3: TGTGCCATCAGTCAAACCATCCACAGGGGACAAGAGACCCAGTACTTC.

CDR3 protein: CASNRPIKGGAEQYF. In DNA form, the CDR3 reads TGTGCCAGCAATCGGCCGATTAAAGGGGGCGCCGAGCAGTACTTC. The rearrangement joins TRBV6-4 to TRBJ2-5, with 7 bases aligning to TRBD1. The better agreement between TRBJ2-7 and the DNA end casts doubt on the J call. The CDR3 has 15 residues. Germline CDR1 and CDR2: MRHNA and SNTAGT.

This clonotype came up once. The chain joins TRBV4-3 to TRBJ2-1, with D possibly called TRBD1 or TRBD2 (5 bases each). Per germline, CDR1 LGHNA and CDR2 YSLEER. V lost 0 bases, J lost 0 bases, and 15 bases lay in between. There are 18 residues in the CDR3. As DNA, the CDR3 is TGCGCCAGCAGCCAAGATTTCGAGAGGGGATTCTCCTACAATGAGCAGTTCTTC. Translating it yields CASSQDFERGFSYNEQFF.

This clonotype was seen only a few times. CDR3 amino acids: CASSYSSGTDTQYF. The CDR3 coding sequence is TGTGCCAGCAGTTACTCTTCCGGCACAGATACGCAGTATTTT. The chain is built from TRBV6-5 and TRBJ2-3; the D is unclear. V shed 0 bases and J shed 1 base, with 5 bases lying between them. Germline CDR1 is MNHEY and CDR2 is SVGAGI. CDR3 length: 14 residues.

In the case of this clonotype: A junction end diverges from the germline sequence, so it may reflect a read error. The gene calls are TRBV18 and TRBJ2-3, with TRBD2 as a possible D gene (6 bases). Germline V gene sequence: CDR1 KGHSH, CDR2 LQKENI. The CDR3 contains 15 residues. This CDR3 reads CASSRGLPQTDMQYF. CDR3 DNA: TGTGCCAGCTCCCGGGGACTTCCCCAGACAGATATGCAGTATTTT.

The chain couples TRBV4-1 to TRBJ2-3; 7 bases agree with TRBD2. The CDR3 extends over 16 amino acids. J lost 1 base, V lost 4 bases, and 8 bases had no gene match. Per germline, CDR1 MGHRA and CDR2 YSYEKL. The CDR3 nucleotides are TGCGCCAGCAGCCGCCGAGCGGGGATCGGCACAGATACGCAGTATTTT. Protein product: CASSRRAGIGTDTQYF.

The chain joins TRBV29-1 to TRBJ1-1; D call uncertain. The CDR3 spans 12 residues. Germline V CDR1 and CDR2: SQVTM, ANQGSEA. Trimming cost V 6 bases and J 6 bases, with 14 bases left between them. CDR3 DNA: TGCAGCGTGGCTACAGTGGGCGCTGAAGCTTTCTTT. Residues: CSVATVGAEAFF.

This chain joins TRBV4-2 and TRBJ1-1, with TRBD1 matching over 9 bases. Germline V gene data show CDR1 as LGHNA and CDR2 as YNFKEQ. The CDR3 spans 16 residues. Trimming took 0 bases from V and 5 from J; bases not matched to a gene: 7. The CDR3 DNA is TGTGCCAGCAGCCAAGATGCAGGGACAGGGCGGACTGAAGCTTTCTTT. It encodes CASSQDAGTGRTEAFF.